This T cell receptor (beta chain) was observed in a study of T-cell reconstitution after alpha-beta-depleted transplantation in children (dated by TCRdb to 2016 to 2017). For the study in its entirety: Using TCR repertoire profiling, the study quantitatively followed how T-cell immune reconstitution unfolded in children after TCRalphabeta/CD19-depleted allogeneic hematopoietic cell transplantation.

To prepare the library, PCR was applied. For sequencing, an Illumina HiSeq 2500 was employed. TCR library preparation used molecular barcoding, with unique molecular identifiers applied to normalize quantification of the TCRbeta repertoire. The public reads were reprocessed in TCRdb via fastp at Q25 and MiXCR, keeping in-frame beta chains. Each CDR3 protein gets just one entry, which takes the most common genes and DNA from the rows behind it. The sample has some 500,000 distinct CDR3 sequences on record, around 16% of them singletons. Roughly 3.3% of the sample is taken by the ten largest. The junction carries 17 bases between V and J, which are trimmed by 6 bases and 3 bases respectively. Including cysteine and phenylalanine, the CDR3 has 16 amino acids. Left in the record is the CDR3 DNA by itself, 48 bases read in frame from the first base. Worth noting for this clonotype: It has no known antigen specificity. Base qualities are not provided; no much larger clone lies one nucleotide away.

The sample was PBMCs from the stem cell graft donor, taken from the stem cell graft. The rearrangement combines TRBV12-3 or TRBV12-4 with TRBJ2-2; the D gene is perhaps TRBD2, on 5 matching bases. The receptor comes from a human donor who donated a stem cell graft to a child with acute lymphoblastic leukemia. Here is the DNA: TGTGCCAGCAGCACCAGCCTGACTACCTACACCGGGGAGCTGTTTTTT. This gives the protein CASSTSLTTYTGELFF.